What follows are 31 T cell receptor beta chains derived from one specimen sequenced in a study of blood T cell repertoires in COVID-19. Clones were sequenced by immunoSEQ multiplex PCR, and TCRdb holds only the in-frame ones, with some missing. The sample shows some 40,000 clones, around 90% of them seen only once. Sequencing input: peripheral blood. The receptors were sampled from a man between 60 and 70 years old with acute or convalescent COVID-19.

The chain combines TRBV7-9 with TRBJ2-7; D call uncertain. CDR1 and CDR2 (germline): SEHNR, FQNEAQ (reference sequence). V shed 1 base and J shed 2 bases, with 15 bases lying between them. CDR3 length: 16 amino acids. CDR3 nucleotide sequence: TGTGCCAGCAGCTTAGACAGATCTAACGCCGCCTACGAGCAGTACTTC. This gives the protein CASSLDRSNAAYEQYF.

CDR3 DNA sequence: TGCGCCAGCAGCTTACCAGCAAGACTAGTCTATGAGCAGTTCTTC. Amino acids: CASSLPARLVYEQFF. The rearrangement links TRBV5-1 to TRBJ2-1, with a tentative D call TRBD2 (6 bases). The V gene lost 2 bases and the J gene lost 8 bases, with 17 bases spanning the gap. The CDR3 contains 15 residues. Per the germline V gene, CDR1 is SGHRS and CDR2 is YFSETQ.

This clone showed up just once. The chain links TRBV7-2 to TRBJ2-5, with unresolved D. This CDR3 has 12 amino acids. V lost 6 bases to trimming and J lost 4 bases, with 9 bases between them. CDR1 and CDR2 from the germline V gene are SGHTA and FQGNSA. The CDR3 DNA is TGTGCCAGCAGTCGCGACTCAGAGACCCAGTACTTC. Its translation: CASSRDSETQYF.

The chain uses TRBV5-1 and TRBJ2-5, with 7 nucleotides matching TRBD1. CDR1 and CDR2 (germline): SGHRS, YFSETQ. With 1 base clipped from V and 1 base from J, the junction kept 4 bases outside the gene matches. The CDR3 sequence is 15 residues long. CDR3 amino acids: CASSLFRTGQETQYF. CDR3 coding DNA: TGCGCCAGCAGCTTGTTCAGGACAGGCCAAGAGACCCAGTACTTC.

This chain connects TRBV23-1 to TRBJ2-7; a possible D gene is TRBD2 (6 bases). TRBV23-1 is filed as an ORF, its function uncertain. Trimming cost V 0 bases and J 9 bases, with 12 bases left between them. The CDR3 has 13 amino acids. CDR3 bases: TGCGCCAGCAGTCAATCGACGGGAGTTGGGCAGTACTTC. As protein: CASSQSTGVGQYF.

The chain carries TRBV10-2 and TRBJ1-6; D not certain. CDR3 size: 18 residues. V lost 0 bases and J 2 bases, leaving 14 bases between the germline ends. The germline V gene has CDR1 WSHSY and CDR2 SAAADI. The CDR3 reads CASSESIRRETYNSPLHF. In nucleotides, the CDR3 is TGCGCCAGCAGTGAGTCGATCCGGAGGGAAACCTATAATTCACCCCTCCACTTT.

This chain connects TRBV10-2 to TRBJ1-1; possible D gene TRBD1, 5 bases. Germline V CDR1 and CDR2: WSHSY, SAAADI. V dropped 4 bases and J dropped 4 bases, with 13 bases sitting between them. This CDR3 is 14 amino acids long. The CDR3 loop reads CASSAEGRGTEAFF. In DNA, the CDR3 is TGCGCCAGCAGTGCGGAGGGGAGGGGCACTGAAGCTTTCTTT.

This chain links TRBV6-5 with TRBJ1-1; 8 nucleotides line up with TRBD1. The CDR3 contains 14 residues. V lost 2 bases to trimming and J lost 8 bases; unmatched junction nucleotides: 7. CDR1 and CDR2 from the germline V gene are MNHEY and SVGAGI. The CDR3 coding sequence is TGTGCCAGCAGTTACGACCCCCGGGACAGGGAAGCTTTCTTT. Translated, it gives CASSYDPRDREAFF.

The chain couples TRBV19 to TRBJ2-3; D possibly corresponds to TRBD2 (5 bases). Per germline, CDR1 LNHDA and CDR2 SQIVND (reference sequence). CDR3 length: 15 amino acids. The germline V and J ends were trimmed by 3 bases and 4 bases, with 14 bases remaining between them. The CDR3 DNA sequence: TGTGCCAGTAGTATGTTCCAGCGGCCTTCAGATACGCAGTATTTT. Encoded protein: CASSMFQRPSDTQYF.

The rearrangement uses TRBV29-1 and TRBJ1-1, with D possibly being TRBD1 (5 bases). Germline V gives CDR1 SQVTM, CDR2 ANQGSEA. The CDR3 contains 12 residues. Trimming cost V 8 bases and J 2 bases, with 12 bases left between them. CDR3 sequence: CSSLTDNTEAFF. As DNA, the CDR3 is TGCAGCTCCTTGACAGACAACACTGAAGCTTTCTTT. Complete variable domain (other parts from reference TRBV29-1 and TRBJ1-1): SAVISQKPSRDICQRGTSLTIQCQVDSQVTMMFWYRQQPGQSLTLIATANQGSEATYESGFVIDKFPISRPNLTFSTLTVSNMSPEDSSIYLCSSLTDNTEAFFGQGTRLTVV.

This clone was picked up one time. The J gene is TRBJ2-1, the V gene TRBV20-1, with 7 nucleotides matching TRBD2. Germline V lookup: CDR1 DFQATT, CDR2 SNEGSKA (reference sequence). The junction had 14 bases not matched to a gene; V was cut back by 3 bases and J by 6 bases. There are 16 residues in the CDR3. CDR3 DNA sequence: TGCAGTGCTAGTGGGTTTGGCGGGAGTGTGTTCAATGAGCAGTTCTTC. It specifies CSASGFGGSVFNEQFF.

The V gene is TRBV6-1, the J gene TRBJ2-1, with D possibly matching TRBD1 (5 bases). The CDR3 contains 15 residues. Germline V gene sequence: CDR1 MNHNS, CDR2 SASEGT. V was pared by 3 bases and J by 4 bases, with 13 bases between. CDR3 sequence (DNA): TGTGCCAGCAGTGACCAGGGCCCAACTTACAATGAGCAGTTCTTC. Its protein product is CASSDQGPTYNEQFF.

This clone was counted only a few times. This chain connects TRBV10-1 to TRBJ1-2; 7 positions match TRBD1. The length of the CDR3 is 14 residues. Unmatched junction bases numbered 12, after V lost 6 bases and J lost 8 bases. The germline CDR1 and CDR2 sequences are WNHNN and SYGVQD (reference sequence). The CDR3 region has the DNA TGCGCCAGCAGCGCGGACAGGATGGGAGGAGGCTACACCTTC. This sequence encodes CASSADRMGGGYTF.

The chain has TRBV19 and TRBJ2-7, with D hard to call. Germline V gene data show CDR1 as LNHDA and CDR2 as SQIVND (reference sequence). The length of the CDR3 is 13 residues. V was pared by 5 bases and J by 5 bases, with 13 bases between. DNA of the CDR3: TGTGCCAGTAGTGGAGCATATAGGCACGAGCAGTACTTC. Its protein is CASSGAYRHEQYF.

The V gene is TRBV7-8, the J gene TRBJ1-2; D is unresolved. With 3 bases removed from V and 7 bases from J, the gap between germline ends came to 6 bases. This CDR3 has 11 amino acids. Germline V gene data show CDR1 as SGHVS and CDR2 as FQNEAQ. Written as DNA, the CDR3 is TGTGCCAGCAGCTTTGGTAGTGGCTACACCTTC. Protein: CASSFGSGYTF.

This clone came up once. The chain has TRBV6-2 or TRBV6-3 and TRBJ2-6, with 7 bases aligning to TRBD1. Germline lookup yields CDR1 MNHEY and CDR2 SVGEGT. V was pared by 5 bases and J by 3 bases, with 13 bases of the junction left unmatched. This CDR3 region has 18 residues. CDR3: CASSKEYRGRHGANVLTF. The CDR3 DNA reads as TGTGCCAGCAGTAAGGAATACAGGGGCCGACATGGGGCCAACGTCCTGACTTTC.

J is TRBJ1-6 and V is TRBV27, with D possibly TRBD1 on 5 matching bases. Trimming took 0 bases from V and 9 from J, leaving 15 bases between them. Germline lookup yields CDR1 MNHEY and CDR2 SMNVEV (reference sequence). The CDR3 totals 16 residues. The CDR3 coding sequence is TGTGCCAGCAGTTTATCGCCCCGCAGGGTAGTTTCACCCCTCCACTTT. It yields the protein CASSLSPRRVVSPLHF.

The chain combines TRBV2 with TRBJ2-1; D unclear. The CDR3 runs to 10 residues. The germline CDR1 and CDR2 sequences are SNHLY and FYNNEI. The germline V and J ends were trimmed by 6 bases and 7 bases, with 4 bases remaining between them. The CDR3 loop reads CASRENEQFF. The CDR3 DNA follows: TGTGCCAGCAGAGAGAATGAGCAGTTCTTC.

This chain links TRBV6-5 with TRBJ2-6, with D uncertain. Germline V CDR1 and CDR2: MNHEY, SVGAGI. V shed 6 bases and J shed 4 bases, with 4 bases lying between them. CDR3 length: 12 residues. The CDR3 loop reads CASRAGANVLTF. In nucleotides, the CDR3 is TGTGCCAGCAGGGCCGGGGCCAACGTCCTGACTTTC.

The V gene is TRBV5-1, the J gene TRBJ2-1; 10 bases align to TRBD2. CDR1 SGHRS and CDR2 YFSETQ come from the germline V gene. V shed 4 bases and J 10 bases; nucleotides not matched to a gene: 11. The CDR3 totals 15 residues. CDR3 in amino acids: CASSRGVAGGWEQFF. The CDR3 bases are TGCGCCAGCAGCCGGGGAGTAGCGGGAGGATGGGAGCAGTTCTTC.

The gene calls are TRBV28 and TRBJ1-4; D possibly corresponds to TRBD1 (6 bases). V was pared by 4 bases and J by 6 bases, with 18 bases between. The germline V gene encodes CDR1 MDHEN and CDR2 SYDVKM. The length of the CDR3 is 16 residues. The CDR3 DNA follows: TGTGCCAGCAGTTCCTTAGACAGGCCCCGGGATGAAAAACTGTTTTTT. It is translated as CASSSLDRPRDEKLFF.

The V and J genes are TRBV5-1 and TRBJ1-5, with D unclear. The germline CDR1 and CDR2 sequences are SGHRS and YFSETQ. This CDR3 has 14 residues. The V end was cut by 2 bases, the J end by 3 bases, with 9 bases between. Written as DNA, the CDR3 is TGCGCCAGCAGCTTTGGCGGGGTCAATCAGCCCCAGCATTTT. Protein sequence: CASSFGGVNQPQHF.

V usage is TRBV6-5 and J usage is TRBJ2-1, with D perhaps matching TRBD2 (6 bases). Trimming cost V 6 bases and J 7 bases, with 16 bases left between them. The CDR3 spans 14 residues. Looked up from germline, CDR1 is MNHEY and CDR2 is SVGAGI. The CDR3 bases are TGTGCCAGCAGATCCGGGAGTGGAAGGAATGAGCAGTTCTTC. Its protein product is CASRSGSGRNEQFF.

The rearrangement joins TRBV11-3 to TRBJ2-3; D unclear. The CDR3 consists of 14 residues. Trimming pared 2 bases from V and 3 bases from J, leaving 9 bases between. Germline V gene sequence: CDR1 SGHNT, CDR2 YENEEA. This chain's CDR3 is CASSLSTETDTQYF. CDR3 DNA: TGTGCCAGCAGCTTAAGCACGGAGACAGATACGCAGTATTTT.

The CDR3 reads CAITTSSYEQYF. CDR3 DNA sequence: TGTGCCATCACCACTAGCTCCTACGAGCAGTACTTC. This chain uses TRBV28 with TRBJ2-7; TRBD2 is a possible D gene (5 bases). Per germline, CDR1 MDHEN and CDR2 SYDVKM. The CDR3 contains 12 residues. Trimming took off 10 bases at V and 0 bases at J, with 10 bases between the two ends.

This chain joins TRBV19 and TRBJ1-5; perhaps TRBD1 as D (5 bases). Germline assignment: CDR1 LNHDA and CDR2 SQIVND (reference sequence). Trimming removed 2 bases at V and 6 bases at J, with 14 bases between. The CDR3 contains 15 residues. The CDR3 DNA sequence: TGTGCCAGTAGTATAAGGGCCAGGGAGGGTCAGCCCCAGCATTTT. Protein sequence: CASSIRAREGQPQHF. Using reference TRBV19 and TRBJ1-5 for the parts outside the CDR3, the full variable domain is DGGITQSPKYLFRKEGQNVTLSCEQNLNHDAMYWYRQDPGQGLRLIYYSQIVNDFQKGDIAEGYSVSREKKESFPLTVTSAQKNPTAFYLCASSIRAREGQPQHFGDGTRLSIL.

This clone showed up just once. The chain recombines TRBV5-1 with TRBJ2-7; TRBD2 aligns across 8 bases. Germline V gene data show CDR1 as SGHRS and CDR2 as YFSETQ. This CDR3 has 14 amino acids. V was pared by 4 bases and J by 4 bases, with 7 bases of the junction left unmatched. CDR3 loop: CASSPSRLAYEQYF. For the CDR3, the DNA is TGCGCCAGCAGCCCATCCCGACTAGCGTACGAGCAGTACTTC.

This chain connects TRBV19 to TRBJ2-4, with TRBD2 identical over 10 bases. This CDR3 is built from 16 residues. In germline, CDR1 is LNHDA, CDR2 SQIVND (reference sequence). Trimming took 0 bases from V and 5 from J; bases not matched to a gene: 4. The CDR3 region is CASSIDLGTSENIQYF. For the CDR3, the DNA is TGTGCCAGTAGTATAGATCTGGGGACTAGCGAAAACATTCAGTACTTC.

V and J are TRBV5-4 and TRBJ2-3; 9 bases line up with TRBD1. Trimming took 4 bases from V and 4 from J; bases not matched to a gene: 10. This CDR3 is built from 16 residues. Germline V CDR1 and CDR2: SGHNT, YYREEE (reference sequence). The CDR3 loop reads CASSQGQGFPPDTQYF. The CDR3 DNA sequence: TGTGCCAGCAGCCAGGGACAGGGATTTCCCCCAGATACGCAGTATTTT. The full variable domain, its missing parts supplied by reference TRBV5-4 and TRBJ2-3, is ETGVTQSPTHLIKTRGQQVTLRCSSQSGHNTVSWYQQALGQGPQFIFQYYREEENGRGNFPPRFSGLQFPNYSSELNVNALELDDSALYLCASSQGQGFPPDTQYFGPGTRLTVL.

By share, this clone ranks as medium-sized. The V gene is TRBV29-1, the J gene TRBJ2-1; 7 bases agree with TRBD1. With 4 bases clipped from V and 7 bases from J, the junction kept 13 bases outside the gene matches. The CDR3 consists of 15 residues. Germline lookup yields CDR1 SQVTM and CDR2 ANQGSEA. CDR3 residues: CSVGAGQEMRNEQFF. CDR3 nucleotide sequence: TGCAGCGTTGGGGCTGGACAGGAGATGAGGAATGAGCAGTTCTTC.

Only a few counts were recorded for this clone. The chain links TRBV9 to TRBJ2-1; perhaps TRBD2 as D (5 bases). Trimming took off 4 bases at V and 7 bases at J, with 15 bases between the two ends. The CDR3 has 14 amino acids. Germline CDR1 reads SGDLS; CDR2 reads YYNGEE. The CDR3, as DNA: TGTGCCAGCAGCAACGAGGGATCAAGGAATGAGCAGTTCTTC. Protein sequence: CASSNEGSRNEQFF.